This T cell receptor beta chain was sequenced in a study of cytomegalovirus exposure and HLA in healthy donors. Study results and limitations: V- and J-gene trimming of TCR beta was linked (in a later analysis) to a missense DCLRE1C variant. A later analysis revealed that TCR association rates differed between HLA loci, peaking at DRB1 and bottoming out at HLA-C. Common viral pathogens seemed, in a later analysis, to connect with several of the most significant clusters.

On this clone itself: Its target is not known.

The CDR3 consists of 11 residues. V lost 6 bases and J lost 5, with 11 bases in between. The germline V gene encodes CDR1 DFQATT and CDR2 SNEGSKA (reference sequence). This PCR relied on a set of 60 Vbeta primers and 13 Jbeta primers. Produced via immunoSEQ multiplex PCR; TCRdb's table is partial and in-frame only. Among 200,000 to 250,000 clones listed, 85% were seen once. The chain is built from TRBV20-1 and TRBJ2-7; a possible D gene is TRBD2 (5 bases). Sequences were obtained from PBMCs. This TCR was recovered from a human donor in good health. The CDR3 region is CSAHLANEQYF. In nucleotides, the CDR3 is TGCAGTGCGCATCTAGCAAACGAGCAGTACTTC.